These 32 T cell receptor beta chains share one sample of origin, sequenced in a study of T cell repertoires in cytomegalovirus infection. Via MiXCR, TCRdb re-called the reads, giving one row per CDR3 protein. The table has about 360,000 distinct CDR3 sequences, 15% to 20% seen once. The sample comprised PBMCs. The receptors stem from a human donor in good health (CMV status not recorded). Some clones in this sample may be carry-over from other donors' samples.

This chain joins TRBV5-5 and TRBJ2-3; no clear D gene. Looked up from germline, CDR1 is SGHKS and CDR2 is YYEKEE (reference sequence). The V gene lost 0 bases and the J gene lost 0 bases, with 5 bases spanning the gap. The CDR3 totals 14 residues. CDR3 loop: CASSLEGSTDTQYF. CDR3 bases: TGTGCCAGCAGCTTGGAAGGGAGCACAGATACGCAGTATTTT.

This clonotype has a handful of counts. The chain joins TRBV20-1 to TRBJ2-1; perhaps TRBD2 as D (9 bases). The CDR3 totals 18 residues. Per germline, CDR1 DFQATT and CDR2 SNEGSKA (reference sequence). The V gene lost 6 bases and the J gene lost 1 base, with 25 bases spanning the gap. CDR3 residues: CSARQGFSREGSYNEQFF. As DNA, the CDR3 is TGCAGTGCAAGACAGGGGTTCTCGCGGGAGGGGTCCTACAATGAGCAGTTCTTC.

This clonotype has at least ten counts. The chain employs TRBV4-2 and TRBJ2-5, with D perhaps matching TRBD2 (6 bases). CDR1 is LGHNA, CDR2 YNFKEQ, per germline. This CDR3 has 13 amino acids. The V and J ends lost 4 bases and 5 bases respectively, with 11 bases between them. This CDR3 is CASSPEGRETQYF. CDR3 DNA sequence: TGTGCCAGCAGCCCAGAAGGGAGGGAGACCCAGTACTTC.

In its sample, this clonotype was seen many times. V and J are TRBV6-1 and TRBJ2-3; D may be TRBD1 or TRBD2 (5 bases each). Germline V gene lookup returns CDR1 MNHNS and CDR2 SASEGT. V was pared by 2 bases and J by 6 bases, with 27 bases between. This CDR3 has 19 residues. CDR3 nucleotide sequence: TGTGCCAGCAGTGAAAGGGGCAGACAAACTTGGAGGTTAGGGGATACGCAGTATTTT. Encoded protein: CASSERGRQTWRLGDTQYF.

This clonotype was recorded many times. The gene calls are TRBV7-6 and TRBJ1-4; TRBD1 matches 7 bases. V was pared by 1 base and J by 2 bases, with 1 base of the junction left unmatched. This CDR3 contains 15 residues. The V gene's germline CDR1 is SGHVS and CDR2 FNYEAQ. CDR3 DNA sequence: TGTGCCAGCAGCTTAGGACAGGGCACTAATGAAAAACTGTTTTTT. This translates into CASSLGQGTNEKLFF.

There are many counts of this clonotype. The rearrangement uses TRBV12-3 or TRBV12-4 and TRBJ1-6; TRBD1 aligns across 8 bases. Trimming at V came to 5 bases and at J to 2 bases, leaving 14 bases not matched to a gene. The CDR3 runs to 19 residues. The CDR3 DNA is TGTGCCAGCAGTAAACTGGAGTGGGACAGGAGAACCTATAATTCACCCCTCCACTTT. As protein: CASSKLEWDRRTYNSPLHF.

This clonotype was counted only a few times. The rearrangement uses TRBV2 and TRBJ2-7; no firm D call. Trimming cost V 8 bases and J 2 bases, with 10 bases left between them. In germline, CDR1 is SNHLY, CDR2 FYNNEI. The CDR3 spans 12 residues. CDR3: CASHGDTYEQYF. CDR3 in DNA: TGTGCCAGCCACGGTGACACCTACGAGCAGTACTTC. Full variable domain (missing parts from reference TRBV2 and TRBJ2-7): EPEVTQTPSHQVTQMGQEVILRCVPISNHLYFYWYRQILGQKVEFLVSFYNNEISEKSEIFDDQFSVERPDGSNFTLKIRSTKLEDSAMYFCASHGDTYEQYFGPGTRLTVT.

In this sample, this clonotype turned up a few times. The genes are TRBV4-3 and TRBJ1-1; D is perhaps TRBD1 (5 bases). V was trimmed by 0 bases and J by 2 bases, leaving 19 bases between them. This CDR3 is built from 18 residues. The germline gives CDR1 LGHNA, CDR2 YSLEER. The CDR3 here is CASSQDWDGPGGNTEAFF. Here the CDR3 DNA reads TGCGCCAGCAGCCAAGATTGGGATGGACCTGGGGGTAACACTGAAGCTTTCTTT.

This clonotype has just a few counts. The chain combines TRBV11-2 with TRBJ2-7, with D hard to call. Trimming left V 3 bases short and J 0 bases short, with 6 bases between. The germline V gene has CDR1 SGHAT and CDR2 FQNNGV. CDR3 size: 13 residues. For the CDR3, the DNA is TGTGCCAGCAGCTTTTCGGCCTCCTACGAGCAGTACTTC. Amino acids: CASSFSASYEQYF.

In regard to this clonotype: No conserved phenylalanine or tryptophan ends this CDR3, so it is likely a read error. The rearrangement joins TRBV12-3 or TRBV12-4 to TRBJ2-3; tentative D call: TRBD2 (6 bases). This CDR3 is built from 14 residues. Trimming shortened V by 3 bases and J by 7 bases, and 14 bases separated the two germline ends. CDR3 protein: CASSLGPGGHTQYL. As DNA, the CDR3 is TGTGCCAGCAGTTTGGGCCCCGGGGGACATACGCAGTATCTT.

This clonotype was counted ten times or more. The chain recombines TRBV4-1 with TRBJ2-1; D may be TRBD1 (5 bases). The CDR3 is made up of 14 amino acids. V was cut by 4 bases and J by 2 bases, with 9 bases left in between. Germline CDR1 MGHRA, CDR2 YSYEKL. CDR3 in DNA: TGCGCCAGCAGCCCAGGACAAGCCTACAATGAGCAGTTCTTC. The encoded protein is CASSPGQAYNEQFF.

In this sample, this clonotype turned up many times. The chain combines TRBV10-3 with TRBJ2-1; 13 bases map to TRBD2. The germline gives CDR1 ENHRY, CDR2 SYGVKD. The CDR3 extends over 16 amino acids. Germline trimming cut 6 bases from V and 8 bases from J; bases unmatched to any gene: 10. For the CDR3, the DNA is TGTGCCATCAGGAGAGGACTAGCGGGGGATTGGGATGAGCAGTTCTTC. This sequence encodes CAIRRGLAGDWDEQFF.

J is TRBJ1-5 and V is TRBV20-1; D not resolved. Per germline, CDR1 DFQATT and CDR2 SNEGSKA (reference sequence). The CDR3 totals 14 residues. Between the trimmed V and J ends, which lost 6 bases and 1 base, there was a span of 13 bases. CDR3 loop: CSAAPMDSNQPQHF. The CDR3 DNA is TGCAGTGCCGCCCCCATGGACAGCAATCAGCCCCAGCATTTT.

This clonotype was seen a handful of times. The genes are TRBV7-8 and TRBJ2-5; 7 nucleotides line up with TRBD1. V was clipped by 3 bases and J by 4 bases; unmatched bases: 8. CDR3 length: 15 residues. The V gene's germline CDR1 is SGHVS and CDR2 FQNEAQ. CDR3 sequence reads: CASSFLQGQGETQYF. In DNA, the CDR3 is TGTGCCAGCAGCTTCCTACAGGGGCAGGGAGAGACCCAGTACTTC.

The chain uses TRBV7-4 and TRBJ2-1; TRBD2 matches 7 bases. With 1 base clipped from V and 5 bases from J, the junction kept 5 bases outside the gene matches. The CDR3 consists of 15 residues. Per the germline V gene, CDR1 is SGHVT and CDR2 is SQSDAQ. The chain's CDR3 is CASSLGGGIHNEQFF. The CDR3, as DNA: TGTGCCAGCAGCTTAGGGGGGGGGATTCACAATGAGCAGTTCTTC.

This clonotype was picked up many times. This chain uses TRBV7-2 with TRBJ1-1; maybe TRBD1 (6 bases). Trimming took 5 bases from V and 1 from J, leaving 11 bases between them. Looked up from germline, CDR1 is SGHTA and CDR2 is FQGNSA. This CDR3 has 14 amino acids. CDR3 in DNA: TGTGCCAGCAGCAAGGACAGAGAGAACACTGAAGCTTTCTTT. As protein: CASSKDRENTEAFF. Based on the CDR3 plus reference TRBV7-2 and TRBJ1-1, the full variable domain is GAGVSQSPSNKVTEKGKDVELRCDPISGHTALYWYRQSLGQGLEFLIYFQGNSAPDKSGLPSDRFSAERTGGSVSTLTIQRTQQEDSAVYLCASSKDRENTEAFFGQGTRLTVV.

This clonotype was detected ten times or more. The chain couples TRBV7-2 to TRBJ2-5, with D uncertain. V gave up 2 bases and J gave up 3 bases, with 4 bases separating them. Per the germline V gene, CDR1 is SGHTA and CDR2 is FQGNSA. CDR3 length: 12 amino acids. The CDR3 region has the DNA TGTGCCAGCAGCTTACTAAAAGAGACCCAGTACTTC. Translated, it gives CASSLLKETQYF.

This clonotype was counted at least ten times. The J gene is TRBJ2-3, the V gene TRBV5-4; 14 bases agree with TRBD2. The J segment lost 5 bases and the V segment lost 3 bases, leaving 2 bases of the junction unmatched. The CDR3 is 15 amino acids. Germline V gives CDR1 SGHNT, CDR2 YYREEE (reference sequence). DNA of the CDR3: TGTGCCAGCAGCTCGGGACTAGCGGGAGTAGATACGCAGTATTTT. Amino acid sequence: CASSSGLAGVDTQYF.

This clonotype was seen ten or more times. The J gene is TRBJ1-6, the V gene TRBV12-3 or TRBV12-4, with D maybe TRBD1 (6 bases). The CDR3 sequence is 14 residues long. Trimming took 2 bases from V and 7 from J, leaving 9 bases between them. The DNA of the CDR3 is TGTGCCAGCAGTTTATGGCAGGGGAATTCACCCCTCCACTTT. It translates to CASSLWQGNSPLHF.

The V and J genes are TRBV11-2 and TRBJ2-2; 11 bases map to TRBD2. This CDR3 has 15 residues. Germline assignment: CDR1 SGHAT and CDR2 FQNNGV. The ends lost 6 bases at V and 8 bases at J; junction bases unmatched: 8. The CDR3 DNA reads TGTGCCAGCAGTTCAGTAAGACTAGCGGGAGGGGAGCTGTTTTTT. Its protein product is CASSSVRLAGGELFF.

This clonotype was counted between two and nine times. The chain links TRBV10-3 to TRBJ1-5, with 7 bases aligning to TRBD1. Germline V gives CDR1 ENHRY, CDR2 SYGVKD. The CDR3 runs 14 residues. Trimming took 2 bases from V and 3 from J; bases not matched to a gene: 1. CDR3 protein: CAISEGQVNQPQHF. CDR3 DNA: TGTGCCATCAGTGAGGGACAGGTCAATCAGCCCCAGCATTTT.

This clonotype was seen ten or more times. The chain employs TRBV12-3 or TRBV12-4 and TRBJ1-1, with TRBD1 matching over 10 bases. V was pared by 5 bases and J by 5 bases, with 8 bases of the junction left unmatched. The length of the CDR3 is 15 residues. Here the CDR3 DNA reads TGTGCCAGCAGTCAACGGACAGGGGGTATAACTGAAGCTTTCTTT. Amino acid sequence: CASSQRTGGITEAFF.

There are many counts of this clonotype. The DNA for the CDR3 is TGTGCCAGCAGCTTATCTGTCTCCGAAGCTTTCTTT. Translated: CASSLSVSEAFF. The gene calls are TRBV7-2 and TRBJ1-1; the D is unclear. Germline CDR1 reads SGHTA; CDR2 reads FQGNSA. Trimming took 2 bases from V and 8 from J, leaving 9 bases between them. This CDR3 is built from 12 residues.

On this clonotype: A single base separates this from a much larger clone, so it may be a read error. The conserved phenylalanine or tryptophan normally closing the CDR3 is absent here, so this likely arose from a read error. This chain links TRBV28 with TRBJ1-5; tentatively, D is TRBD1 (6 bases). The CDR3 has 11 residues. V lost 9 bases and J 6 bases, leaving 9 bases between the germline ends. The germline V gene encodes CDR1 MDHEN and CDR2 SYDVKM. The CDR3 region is CASAGVQPQHI. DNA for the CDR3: TGTGCCAGTGCAGGGGTTCAGCCCCAGCATATT.

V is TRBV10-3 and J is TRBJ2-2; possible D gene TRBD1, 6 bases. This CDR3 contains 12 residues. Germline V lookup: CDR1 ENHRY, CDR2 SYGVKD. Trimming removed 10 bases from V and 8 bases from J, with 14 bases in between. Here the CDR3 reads CASKDSSGELFF. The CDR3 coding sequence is TGTGCCAGTAAGGACAGCTCGGGGGAGCTGTTTTTT.

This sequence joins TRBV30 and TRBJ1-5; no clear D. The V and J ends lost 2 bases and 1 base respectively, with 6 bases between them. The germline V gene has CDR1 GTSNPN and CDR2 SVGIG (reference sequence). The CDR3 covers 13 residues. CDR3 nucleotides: TGTGCCTGGAGTCCCGCGAGCAATCAGCCCCAGCATTTT. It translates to CAWSPASNQPQHF. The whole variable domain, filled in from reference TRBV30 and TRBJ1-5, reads SQTIHQWPATLVQPVGSPLSLECTVEGTSNPNLYWYRQAAGRGLQLLFYSVGIGQISSEVPQNLSASRPQDRQFILSSKKLLLSDSGFYLCAWSPASNQPQHFGDGTRLSIL.

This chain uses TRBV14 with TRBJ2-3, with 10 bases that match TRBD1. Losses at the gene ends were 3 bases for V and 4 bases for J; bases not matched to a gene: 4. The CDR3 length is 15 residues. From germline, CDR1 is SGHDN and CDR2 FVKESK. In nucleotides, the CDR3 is TGTGCCAGCAGCCATTCGGGGACAGGGGCAGATACGCAGTATTTT. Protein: CASSHSGTGADTQYF.

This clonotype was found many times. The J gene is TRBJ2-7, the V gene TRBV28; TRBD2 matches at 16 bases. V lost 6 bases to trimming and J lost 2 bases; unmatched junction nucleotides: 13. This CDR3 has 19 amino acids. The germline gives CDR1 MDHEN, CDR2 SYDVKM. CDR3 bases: TGTGCCAGCAGCTCGACCTCGGGACTAGCGGGGGGGAAGACCTACGAGCAGTACTTC. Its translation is CASSSTSGLAGGKTYEQYF.

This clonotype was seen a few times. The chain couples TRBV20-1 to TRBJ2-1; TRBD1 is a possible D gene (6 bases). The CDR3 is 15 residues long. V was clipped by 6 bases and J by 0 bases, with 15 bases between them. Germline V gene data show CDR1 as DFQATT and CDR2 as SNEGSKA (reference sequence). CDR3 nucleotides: TGCAGTGCAGGGGGTGGGGTGAGCTCCTACAATGAGCAGTTCTTC. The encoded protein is CSAGGGVSSYNEQFF.

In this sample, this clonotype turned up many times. Here the CDR3 reads CASRAGGDSYNEQFF. DNA of the CDR3: TGTGCCAGCAGAGCAGGGGGGGACAGTTACAATGAGCAGTTCTTC. This chain joins TRBV28 and TRBJ2-1; the D call may be TRBD1 or TRBD2 (7 bases each). The V gene lost 6 bases and the J gene lost 4 bases, with 16 bases spanning the gap. The CDR3 covers 15 residues. Per germline, CDR1 MDHEN and CDR2 SYDVKM. Full variable domain (outside the CDR3, taken from reference TRBV28 and TRBJ2-1): DVKVTQSSRYLVKRTGEKVFLECVQDMDHENMFWYRQDPGLGLRLIYFSYDVKMKEKGDIPEGYSVSREKKERFSLILESASTNQTSMYLCASRAGGDSYNEQFFGPGTRLTVL.

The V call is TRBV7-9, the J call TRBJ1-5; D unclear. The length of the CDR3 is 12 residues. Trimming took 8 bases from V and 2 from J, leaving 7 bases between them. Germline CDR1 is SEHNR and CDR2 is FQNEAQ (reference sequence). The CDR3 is CASAWGNQPQHF. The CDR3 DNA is TGTGCCAGCGCGTGGGGCAATCAGCCCCAGCATTTT. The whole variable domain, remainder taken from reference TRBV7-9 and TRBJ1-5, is DTGVSQNPRHKITKRGQNVTFRCDPISEHNRLYWYRQTLGQGPEFLTYFQNEAQLEKSRLLSDRFSAERPKGSFSTLEIQRTEQGDSAMYLCASAWGNQPQHFGDGTRLSIL.

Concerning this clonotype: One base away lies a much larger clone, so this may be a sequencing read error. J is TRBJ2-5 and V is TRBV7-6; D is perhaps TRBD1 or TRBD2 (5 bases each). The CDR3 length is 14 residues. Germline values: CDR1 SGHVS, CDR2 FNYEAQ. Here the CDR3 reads CVSSPPGTHGTQYF. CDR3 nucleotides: TGTGTCAGCAGCCCACCGGGGACGCATGGGACCCAGTACTTC.